Included here is one T cell receptor (beta chain) sequence, with context. What it binds is not known. The data were obtained in a study of T cells in Graves' hyperthyroidism and ophthalmopathy. Overall study results and limits: Separating ophthalmopathy from stable hyperthyroidism was achieved by a 13 V-J model.

Amplified TCR beta CDR3 regions came from RNA transcripts. The primer set for the first-round RT-PCR of the TCR CDR3 was HTBI. TCRdb itself ran the multiplex PCR reads through MiXCR, one entry per CDR3 protein. The table has approximately 360,000 distinct CDR3 sequences, about 25% seen once. V was pared by 3 bases and J by 4 bases, with 8 bases between. Germline loops: CDR1 MNHNS, CDR2 SASEGT. This CDR3 is 13 amino acids long. Source material for PBMCs was over 7.5 ml fresh peripheral blood. V and J are TRBV6-1 and TRBJ2-3, with D unclear. The specimen sequenced was blood. This clonotype originated in a man in his fifties with Graves' hyperthyroidism. CDR3 protein: CASSDRSSDTQYF. The CDR3 DNA follows: TGTGCCAGCAGTGATAGGAGTTCAGATACGCAGTATTTT.